The 21 T cell receptor beta chains below were found in one sample sequenced in a study of shared clonotypes between healthy human individuals. Profiled with immunoSEQ multiplex PCR; TCRdb holds only in-frame clones, not every one. This table holds some 2.3 million clones, 90% to 95% found once. The specimen sequenced was naive CD4+ T cells from PBMCs. Documented subset: CD45RA+ positively selected. Receptor source: a man in his late teens or twenties in good health. Some clones in this sample may be carry-over from other donors' samples.

The V gene is TRBV7-2, the J gene TRBJ2-7; D is tentatively TRBD1 or TRBD2 (5 bases each). The V end was cut by 4 bases, the J end by 0 bases, with 7 bases between. The germline V gene has CDR1 SGHTA and CDR2 FQGNSA. The CDR3 sequence is 13 residues long. CDR3 coding DNA: TGTGCCAGCAGCTCAGGGACCTCCTACGAGCAGTACTTC. Translation: CASSSGTSYEQYF.

This clone has just a few counts. The rearrangement uses TRBV6-5 and TRBJ1-1; D uncertain. V gave up 2 bases and J gave up 9 bases, with 13 bases separating them. This CDR3 region has 13 residues. CDR1 and CDR2 (germline): MNHEY, SVGAGI. The DNA for the CDR3 is TGTGCCAGCAGTTACCCTCCCTCTGGACAAGCTTTCTTT. This sequence encodes CASSYPPSGQAFF.

The genes are TRBV11-2 and TRBJ2-7; D uncertain. The CDR3 runs to 12 residues. V was clipped by 0 bases and J by 6 bases, with 6 bases between them. Germline CDR1 reads SGHAT; CDR2 reads FQNNGV. The CDR3 coding sequence is TGTGCCAGCAGCTTAGATGGTGGCGAGCAGTACTTC. It codes for CASSLDGGEQYF. The full variable domain, with the rest looked up from reference TRBV11-2 and TRBJ2-7, is EAGVAQSPRYKIIEKRQSVAFWCNPISGHATLYWYQQILGQGPKLLIQFQNNGVVDDSQLPKDRFSAERLKGVDSTLKIQPAKLEDSAVYLCASSLDGGEQYFGPGTRLTVT.

With respect to this clone: The sample has other DNA sequences that encode this CDR3 too. This chain uses TRBV6-5 with TRBJ1-1; no clear D. The CDR3 has 13 residues. CDR1 MNHEY and CDR2 SVGAGI come from the germline V gene. Between the trimmed V and J ends, which lost 5 bases and 0 bases, there was a span of 7 bases. The CDR3 DNA is TGTGCCAGCAGTGGGTCGATGAACACTGAAGCTTTCTTT. This gives the protein CASSGSMNTEAFF.

This clone was detected only once. The chain couples TRBV7-9 to TRBJ2-1, with TRBD2 as a possible D gene (5 bases). Germline V gene lookup returns CDR1 SEHNR and CDR2 FQNEAQ (reference sequence). The CDR3 spans 13 residues. Deletions cut 5 bases from V and 4 bases from J, with 9 bases between. CDR3 residues: CASSRWRYNEQFF. CDR3 DNA sequence: TGTGCCAGCAGCCGATGGAGGTACAATGAGCAGTTCTTC.

A single count supports this clone. The CDR3 here is CASSLVSGSYNEQFF. The CDR3 nucleotides read TGTGCCAGCAGTTTAGTTAGCGGGAGCTACAATGAGCAGTTCTTC. The chain recombines TRBV28 with TRBJ2-1; 9 nucleotides line up with TRBD2. CDR1 and CDR2 from the germline V gene are MDHEN and SYDVKM. The CDR3 runs 15 residues. V lost 2 bases and J lost 3; bases outside the gene matches: 2. The full variable domain, completed using reference TRBV28 and TRBJ2-1, is DVKVTQSSRYLVKRTGEKVFLECVQDMDHENMFWYRQDPGLGLRLIYFSYDVKMKEKGDIPEGYSVSREKKERFSLILESASTNQTSMYLCASSLVSGSYNEQFFGPGTRLTVL.

This sequence joins TRBV6-5 and TRBJ1-1; D gene uncertain. CDR1 is MNHEY, CDR2 SVGAGI, per germline. Trimming stripped 8 bases from V and 8 bases from J, with 15 bases between. The CDR3 length is 12 residues. The CDR3 DNA sequence: TGTGCCAGCTCCACCCCTGTGTCGGAAGCTTTCTTT. It is translated as CASSTPVSEAFF.

This sequence joins TRBV9 and TRBJ2-3; 8 bases fit TRBD2. The ends lost 2 bases at V and 4 bases at J; junction bases unmatched: 9. CDR1 is SGDLS and CDR2 is YYNGEE in the germline V gene. This CDR3 region has 16 residues. The CDR3, as DNA: TGTGCCAGCAGCGTCTCTCGGGCGGGAGGTTCAGATACGCAGTATTTT. Protein: CASSVSRAGGSDTQYF. The full variable domain, its missing parts supplied by reference TRBV9 and TRBJ2-3, is DSGVTQTPKHLITATGQRVTLRCSPRSGDLSVYWYQQSLDQGLQFLIQYYNGEERAKGNILERFSAQQFPDLHSELNLSSLELGDSALYFCASSVSRAGGSDTQYFGPGTRLTVL.

Points on this clone: At the DNA level, this CDR3 is encoded by other sequences in the same sample as well. This chain connects TRBV7-2 to TRBJ1-1; D uncertain. Germline V gene lookup returns CDR1 SGHTA and CDR2 FQGNSA. The CDR3 has 14 amino acids. The germline V and J ends were trimmed by 2 bases and 0 bases, with 7 bases remaining between them. The CDR3 spells CASSLLGMNTEAFF. In nucleotides, the CDR3 is TGTGCCAGCAGCTTATTAGGAATGAACACTGAAGCTTTCTTT.

With regard to this clone: Other nucleotide sequences in the sample specify the same CDR3. The CDR3 is CASSLGRAYEQYF. The CDR3 DNA sequence: TGTGCCAGCAGCTTGGGAAGAGCCTACGAGCAGTACTTC. The rearrangement links TRBV5-8 to TRBJ2-7, with D hard to call. The V end was cut by 0 bases, the J end by 2 bases, with 6 bases between. The CDR3 totals 13 residues. Germline assignment: CDR1 SGHTS and CDR2 YDEGEE. The variable domain in full, completed from reference TRBV5-8 and TRBJ2-7, reads EAGVTQSPTHLIKTRGQQATLRCSPISGHTSVYWYQQALGLGLQFLLWYDEGEERNRGNFPPRFSGRQFPNYSSELNVNALELEDSALYLCASSLGRAYEQYFGPGTRLTVT.

The rearrangement joins TRBV28 to TRBJ2-1; D may correspond to TRBD1 or TRBD2 (6 bases each). The V end was cut by 5 bases, the J end by 1 base, with 15 bases between. Germline lookup yields CDR1 MDHEN and CDR2 SYDVKM. This CDR3 spans 16 amino acids. CDR3 in amino acids: CASSPPGGTSYNEQFF. In DNA, the CDR3 is TGTGCCAGCAGTCCCCCGGGCGGGACATCCTACAATGAGCAGTTCTTC.

This chain joins TRBV6-6 and TRBJ2-1; D may be TRBD2 (7 bases). Germline assignment: CDR1 MNHNY and CDR2 SVGAGI (reference sequence). The CDR3 length is 14 residues. Trimming removed 11 bases from V and 0 bases from J, with 14 bases in between. CDR3 DNA: TGTGCCGGGGGGGGGCCGAGCTCCTACAATGAGCAGTTCTTC. It yields the protein CAGGGPSSYNEQFF.

The chain couples TRBV7-5 to TRBJ2-1; the D segment call TRBD2 is taken from the table without a DNA check. TRBV7-5 is labeled a pseudogene. The CDR3 is 15 residues long. CDR3 DNA sequence: TGTGCCAGAAGCTTAGGCCGGGCGAAGAGGGATGAGCAGTTCTTC. This translates into CARSLGRAKRDEQFF.

The chain employs TRBV5-1 and TRBJ2-3; D unresolved. CDR1 SGHRS and CDR2 YFSETQ come from the germline V gene. This CDR3 comprises 14 residues. Trimming shortened V by 4 bases and J by 4 bases, and 13 bases separated the two germline ends. The CDR3 coding sequence is TGCGCCAGCAGCCGCCCGACCGGGCCAGATACGCAGTATTTT. This encodes CASSRPTGPDTQYF.

The CDR3: CASSQDSAGGKEKLFF. Written as DNA, the CDR3 is TGCGCCAGCAGCCAAGATTCGGCGGGAGGGAAGGAAAAACTGTTTTTT. The chain uses TRBV4-3 and TRBJ1-4, with no clear D. Germline lookup yields CDR1 LGHNA and CDR2 YSLEER. The CDR3 is 16 residues long. Trimming cost V 0 bases and J 8 bases, with 16 bases left between them.

This chain connects TRBV5-1 to TRBJ1-3; tentatively, D is TRBD1 (5 bases). Between the trimmed V and J ends, which lost 0 bases and 3 bases, there was a span of 7 bases. The CDR3 is 14 amino acids. CDR1 is SGHRS, CDR2 YFSETQ, per germline. CDR3 in amino acids: CASSLVGLGNTIYF. The DNA of the CDR3 is TGCGCCAGCAGCTTGGTGGGGCTTGGAAACACCATATATTTT.

The count of this clone is one. J is TRBJ1-1 and V is TRBV5-1, with D maybe TRBD1 (5 bases). CDR3 length: 15 amino acids. Germline lookup yields CDR1 SGHRS and CDR2 YFSETQ. Trimming took off 0 bases at V and 4 bases at J, with 13 bases between the two ends. The CDR3 protein is CASSLDGQPSTEAFF. The CDR3 DNA reads TGCGCCAGCAGCTTGGATGGACAACCGAGCACTGAAGCTTTCTTT.

Comments on this clone: The same CDR3 arises from other DNA sequences in this sample as well. V usage is TRBV9 and J usage is TRBJ1-1; tentatively, D is TRBD1 (6 bases). The CDR3 length is 14 residues. Trimming shortened V by 0 bases and J by 5 bases, and 11 bases separated the two germline ends. CDR1 SGDLS and CDR2 YYNGEE come from the germline V gene. The CDR3 sequence: CASSVAPRGTEAFF. In nucleotides, the CDR3 is TGTGCCAGCAGCGTAGCCCCTAGGGGGACTGAAGCTTTCTTT.

The V gene is TRBV30, the J gene TRBJ1-5; D might be TRBD1 (6 bases). This CDR3 is built from 13 residues. V gave up 8 bases and J gave up 6 bases, with 17 bases separating them. The germline gives CDR1 GTSNPN, CDR2 SVGIG (reference sequence). The CDR3 sequence: CAGSLQGAQPQHF. In DNA, the CDR3 is TGTGCCGGAAGTCTACAGGGCGCTCAGCCCCAGCATTTT. Complete variable domain (other parts from reference TRBV30 and TRBJ1-5): SQTIHQWPATLVQPVGSPLSLECTVEGTSNPNLYWYRQAAGRGLQLLFYSVGIGQISSEVPQNLSASRPQDRQFILSSKKLLLSDSGFYLCAGSLQGAQPQHFGDGTRLSIL.

This chain uses TRBV5-1 with TRBJ2-3, with TRBD2 matching 11 bases. V shed 6 bases and J 2 bases; nucleotides not matched to a gene: 8. The V gene's germline CDR1 is SGHRS and CDR2 YFSETQ. The CDR3 spans 16 residues. DNA of the CDR3: TGCGCCAGCACCCCTTTGACTAGCGGGACCACAGATACGCAGTATTTT. This encodes CASTPLTSGTTDTQYF.

This clone was observed a few times. V usage is TRBV5-6 and J usage is TRBJ1-2; D gene ambiguous. The germline V and J ends were trimmed by 1 base and 8 bases, with 9 bases remaining between them. The CDR3 extends over 12 amino acids. Germline V lookup: CDR1 SGHDT, CDR2 YYEEEE. The CDR3, as DNA: TGTGCCAGCAGCTTGCCACCTGTGGGCTACACCTTC. Translated: CASSLPPVGYTF.